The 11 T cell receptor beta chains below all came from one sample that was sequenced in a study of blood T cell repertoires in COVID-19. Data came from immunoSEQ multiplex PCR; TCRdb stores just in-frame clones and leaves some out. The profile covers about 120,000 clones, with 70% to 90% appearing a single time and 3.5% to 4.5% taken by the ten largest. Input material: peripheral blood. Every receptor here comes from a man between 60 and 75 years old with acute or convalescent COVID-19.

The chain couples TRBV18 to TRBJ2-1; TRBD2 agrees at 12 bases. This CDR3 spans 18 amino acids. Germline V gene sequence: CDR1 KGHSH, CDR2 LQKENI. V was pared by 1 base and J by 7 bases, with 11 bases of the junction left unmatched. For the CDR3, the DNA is TGTGCCAGCTCACCACAAGATATCGGGGGACTAGCGGGTAATGAGCAGTTCTTC. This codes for CASSPQDIGGLAGNEQFF.

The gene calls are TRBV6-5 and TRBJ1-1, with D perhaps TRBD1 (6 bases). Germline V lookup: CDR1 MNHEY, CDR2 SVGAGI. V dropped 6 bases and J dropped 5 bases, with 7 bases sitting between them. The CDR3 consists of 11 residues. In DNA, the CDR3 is TGTGCCAGCAGGAGGGGGACTGAAGCTTTCTTT. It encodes CASRRGTEAFF.

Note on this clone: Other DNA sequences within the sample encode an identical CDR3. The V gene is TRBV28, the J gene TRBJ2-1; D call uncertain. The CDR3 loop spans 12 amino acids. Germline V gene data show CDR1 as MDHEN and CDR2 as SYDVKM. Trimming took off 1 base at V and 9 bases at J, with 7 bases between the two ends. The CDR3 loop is CASSLLSGEQFF. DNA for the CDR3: TGTGCCAGCAGTTTATTATCCGGTGAGCAGTTCTTC.

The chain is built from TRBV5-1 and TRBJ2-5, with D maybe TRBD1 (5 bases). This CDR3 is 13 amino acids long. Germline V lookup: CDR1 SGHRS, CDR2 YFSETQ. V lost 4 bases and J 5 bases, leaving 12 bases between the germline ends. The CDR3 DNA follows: TGCGCCAGCAGCGCGGCTCCAGGGGAGACCCAGTACTTC. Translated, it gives CASSAAPGETQYF.

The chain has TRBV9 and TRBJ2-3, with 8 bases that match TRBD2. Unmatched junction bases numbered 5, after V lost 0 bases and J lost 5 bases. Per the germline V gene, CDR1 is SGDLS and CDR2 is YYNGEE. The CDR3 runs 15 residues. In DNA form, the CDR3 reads TGTGCCAGCAGCGTAGAAGCGGGAGTCCTAGATACGCAGTATTTT. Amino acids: CASSVEAGVLDTQYF. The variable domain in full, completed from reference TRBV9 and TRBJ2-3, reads DSGVTQTPKHLITATGQRVTLRCSPRSGDLSVYWYQQSLDQGLQFLIQYYNGEERAKGNILERFSAQQFPDLHSELNLSSLELGDSALYFCASSVEAGVLDTQYFGPGTRLTVL.

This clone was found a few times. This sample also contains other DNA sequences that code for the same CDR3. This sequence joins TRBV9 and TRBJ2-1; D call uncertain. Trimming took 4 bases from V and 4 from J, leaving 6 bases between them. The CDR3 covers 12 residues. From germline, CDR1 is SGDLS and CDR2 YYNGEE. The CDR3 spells CASSPGYNEQFF. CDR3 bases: TGTGCCAGCAGCCCCGGGTACAATGAGCAGTTCTTC.

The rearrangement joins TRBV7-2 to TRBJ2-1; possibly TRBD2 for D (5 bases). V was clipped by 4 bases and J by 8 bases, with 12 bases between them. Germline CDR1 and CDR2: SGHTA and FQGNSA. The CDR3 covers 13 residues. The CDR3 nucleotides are TGTGCCAGCAGCTCGAGGAGGAAGGATGAGCAGTTCTTC. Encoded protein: CASSSRRKDEQFF.

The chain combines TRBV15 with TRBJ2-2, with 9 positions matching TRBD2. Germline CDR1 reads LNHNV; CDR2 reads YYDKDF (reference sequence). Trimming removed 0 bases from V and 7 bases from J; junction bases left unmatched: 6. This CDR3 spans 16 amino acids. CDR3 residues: CATSREREGWGGELFF. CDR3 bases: TGTGCCACCAGCAGAGAGCGGGAGGGCTGGGGCGGGGAGCTGTTTTTT.

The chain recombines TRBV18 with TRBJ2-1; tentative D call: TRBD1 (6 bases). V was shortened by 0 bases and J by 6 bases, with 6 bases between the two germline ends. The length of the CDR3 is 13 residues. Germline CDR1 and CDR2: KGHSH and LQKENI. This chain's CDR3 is CASSPPGANEQFF. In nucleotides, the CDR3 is TGTGCCAGCTCACCACCGGGGGCCAATGAGCAGTTCTTC.

DNA of the CDR3: TGCGCCAGCAGCTTCGTAGGGGCGCTCAACGAGCAGTACTTC. The encoded protein is CASSFVGALNEQYF. The chain employs TRBV5-1 and TRBJ2-7, with a weak D call TRBD1 (5 bases). The V gene's germline CDR1 is SGHRS and CDR2 YFSETQ. The CDR3 extends over 14 amino acids. The V end was cut by 2 bases, the J end by 5 bases, with 14 bases between.

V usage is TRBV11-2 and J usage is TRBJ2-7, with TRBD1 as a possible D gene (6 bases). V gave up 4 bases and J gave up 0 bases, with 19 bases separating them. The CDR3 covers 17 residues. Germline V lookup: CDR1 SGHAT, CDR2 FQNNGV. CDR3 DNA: TGTGCCAGCAGCTCCCCTGTTTGGGACACTACCTCCTACGAGCAGTACTTC. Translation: CASSSPVWDTTSYEQYF.